The 7 T cell receptor beta chains below all came from one sample that was sequenced in a study of quantifying T cell responses using KT2 cells. Study in general: Reverse transcription used primers in the TCR alpha and beta constant regions.

A single-stranded UMI oligo with SP2 sequence was ligated to cDNA 3' ends. An equimolar mix of RC1.1 and RC1.2 primed the beta chain across TRBC1 and TRBC2. TCRdb analysed the UMI-ligation and nested PCR reads with MiXCR anew, one entry per CDR3 protein. Altogether fewer than 50,000 distinct CDR3 sequences are present, 11% being singletons, with the ten largest covering around 9.3%. The sequenced sample was PBMCs spiked with cells of the T cell clone KT2. These receptor sequences come from a human donor.

This chain links TRBV11-2 with TRBJ1-5; tentatively, D is TRBD1 (6 bases). Trimming removed 3 bases at V and 2 bases at J, with 8 bases between. The V gene's germline CDR1 is SGHAT and CDR2 FQNNGV. CDR3 length: 14 residues. CDR3 sequence: CASSFPGGNQPQHF. The DNA for the CDR3 is TGTGCCAGCAGCTTCCCAGGGGGCAATCAGCCCCAGCATTTT.

The V and J genes are TRBV3-1 and TRBJ1-5; D might be TRBD1 (6 bases). Trimming removed 0 bases from V and 5 bases from J, with 11 bases in between. CDR3 length: 15 amino acids. The germline CDR1 and CDR2 sequences are LGHDT and YNNKEL (reference sequence). CDR3 nucleotides: TGTGCCAGCAGCCAAGATGGGGGCCAGCATCAGCCCCAGCATTTT. It specifies CASSQDGGQHQPQHF. The variable domain in full, completed from reference TRBV3-1 and TRBJ1-5, reads DTAVSQTPKYLVTQMGNDKSIKCEQNLGHDTMYWYKQDSKKFLKIMFSYNNKELIINETVPNRFSPKSPDKAHLNLHINSLELGDSAVYFCASSQDGGQHQPQHFGDGTRLSIL.

The rearrangement uses TRBV5-1 and TRBJ2-3; TRBD2 agrees at 14 bases. Germline V CDR1 and CDR2: SGHRS, YFSETQ. V trimming: 2 bases; J trimming: 5 bases; junction bases outside the gene matches: 7. CDR3 length: 17 amino acids. The chain's CDR3 is CASSLMTSGGAGDTQYF. For the CDR3, the DNA is TGCGCCAGCAGCTTAATGACTAGCGGGGGGGCGGGAGATACGCAGTATTTT.

This clonotype has only a few counts. The J gene is TRBJ2-2, the V gene TRBV11-2; 9 bases map to TRBD1. The CDR3 contains 14 residues. Looked up from germline, CDR1 is SGHAT and CDR2 is FQNNGV. After removal of 5 bases from V and 6 bases from J, the junction contained 4 bases not matched to a gene. In DNA, the CDR3 is TGTGCCAGCAGCGTGGGACAGGGACCCGGGGAGCTGTTTTTT. As protein: CASSVGQGPGELFF.

This clonotype was seen a few times. A junction boundary mismatches the germline segment, possibly from a read error. The chain couples TRBV20-1 to TRBJ1-1; D remains ambiguous. This CDR3 region has 14 residues. In germline, CDR1 is DFQATT, CDR2 SNEGSKA (reference sequence). Here the CDR3 reads CSAREESAGTEAFF. CDR3 nucleotides: TGCAGTGCCAGAGAAGAGTCTGCGGGGACTGAAGCTTTCTTT.

The rearrangement joins TRBV7-9 to TRBJ2-1; D call uncertain. Per germline, CDR1 SEHNR and CDR2 FQNEAQ (reference sequence). This CDR3 spans 13 amino acids. Trimming cost V 1 base and J 9 bases, with 10 bases left between them. Here the CDR3 DNA reads TGTGCCAGCAGCTTAGACCCTCTACGTGAGCAGTTCTTC. Translated: CASSLDPLREQFF.

This chain joins TRBV29-1 and TRBJ2-7; either TRBD1 or TRBD2 may supply D (6 bases each). CDR1 SQVTM and CDR2 ANQGSEA come from the germline V gene. The CDR3 loop spans 14 amino acids. The V gene lost 4 bases and the J gene lost 4 bases, with 17 bases spanning the gap. CDR3 sequence reads: CSVVVRGRRYEQYF. CDR3 sequence (DNA): TGCAGCGTTGTAGTTCGGGGGCGCAGATACGAGCAGTACTTC.